Below, one T cell receptor (beta chain) is given with its context. The sample is drawn from a study of blood T cell repertoires in COVID-19. In the authors' workflow: Estimation of nucleated cell counts was performed using reference gene primer amplification. The repertoire was sequenced with immunoSEQ multiplex PCR; TCRdb's copy has only in-frame clones and lacks some. V, J and clone size were drawn from that table, and D and trimming were deduced from the DNA. The table records about 58,000 clones, 80% to 90% of them present only once. There are 17 residues in the CDR3. Germline CDR1 and CDR2: LNHDA and SQIVND (reference sequence). V gave up 2 bases and J gave up 3 bases, with 17 bases separating them.

Sequenced sample: peripheral blood. J is TRBJ2-1 and V is TRBV19; tentative D call: TRBD2 (7 bases). The receptor's source is a woman aged 70-85 years with active COVID-19. CDR3 residues: CASSIPPGGAHYNEQFF. In DNA form, the CDR3 reads TGTGCCAGTAGTATACCCCCTGGGGGGGCCCACTACAATGAGCAGTTCTTC.